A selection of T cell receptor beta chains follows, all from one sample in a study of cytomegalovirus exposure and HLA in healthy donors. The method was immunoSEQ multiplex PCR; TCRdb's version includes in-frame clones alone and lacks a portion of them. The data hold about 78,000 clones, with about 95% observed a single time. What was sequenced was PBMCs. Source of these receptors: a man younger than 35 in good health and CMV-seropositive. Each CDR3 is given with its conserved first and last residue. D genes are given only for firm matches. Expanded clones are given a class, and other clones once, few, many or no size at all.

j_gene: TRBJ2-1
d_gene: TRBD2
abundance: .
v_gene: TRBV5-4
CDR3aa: CASSSGTSGRANEQFF
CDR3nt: TGTGCCAGCAGCTCTGGGACTAGCGGGAGGGCAAATGAGCAGTTCTTC

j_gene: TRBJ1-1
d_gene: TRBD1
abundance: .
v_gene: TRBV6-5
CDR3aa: CASSYSGGQQAFF
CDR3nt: TGTGCCAGCAGTTACTCTGGGGGACAGCAAGCTTTCTTT

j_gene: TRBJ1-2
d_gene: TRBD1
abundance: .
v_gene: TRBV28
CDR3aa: CASRHTGGAGYGYTF
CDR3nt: TGTGCCAGCAGACACACAGGGGGCGCTGGGTATGGCTACACCTTC

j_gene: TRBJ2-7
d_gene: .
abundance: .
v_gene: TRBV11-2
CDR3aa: CASSLRGQQYF
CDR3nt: TGTGCCAGCAGCTTAAGGGGTCAGCAGTACTTC

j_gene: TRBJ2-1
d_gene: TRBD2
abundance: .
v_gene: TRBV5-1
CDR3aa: CASSFLMTSGRLNEQFF
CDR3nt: TGCGCCAGCAGCTTCCTTATGACTAGCGGGAGACTCAATGAGCAGTTCTTC

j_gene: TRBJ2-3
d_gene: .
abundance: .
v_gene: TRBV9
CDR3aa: CASSVIGADTQYF
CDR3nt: TGTGCCAGCAGCGTAATAGGGGCAGATACGCAGTATTTT

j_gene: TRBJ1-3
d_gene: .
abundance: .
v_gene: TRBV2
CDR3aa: CASSVGNTIYF
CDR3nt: TGTGCCAGCAGTGTAGGAAACACCATATATTTT

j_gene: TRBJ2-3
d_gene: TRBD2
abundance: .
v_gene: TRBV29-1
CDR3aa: CSVVRGGTDTQYF
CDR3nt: TGCAGCGTTGTCCGGGGGGGCACAGATACGCAGTATTTT

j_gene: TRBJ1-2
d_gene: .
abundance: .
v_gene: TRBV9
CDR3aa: CASSASGYGYTF
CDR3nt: TGTGCCAGCAGCGCTTCAGGGTATGGCTACACCTTC

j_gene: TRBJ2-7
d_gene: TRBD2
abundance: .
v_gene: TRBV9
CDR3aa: CASTRGVAGLYEQYF
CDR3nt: TGTGCCAGCACGCGGGGGGTAGCGGGACTCTACGAGCAGTACTTC

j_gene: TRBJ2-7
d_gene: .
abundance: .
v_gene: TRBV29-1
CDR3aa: CSALYPGYEQYF
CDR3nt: TGCAGCGCCCTATACCCGGGCTACGAGCAGTACTTC

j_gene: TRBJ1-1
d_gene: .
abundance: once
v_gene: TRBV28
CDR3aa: CASGDRGTEAFF
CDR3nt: TGTGCCAGCGGGGATCGGGGCACTGAAGCTTTCTTT

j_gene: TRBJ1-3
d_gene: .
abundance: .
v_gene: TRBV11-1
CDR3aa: CASSPGSSGNTIYF
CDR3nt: TGTGCCAGCAGCCCGGGAAGCTCTGGAAACACCATATATTTT

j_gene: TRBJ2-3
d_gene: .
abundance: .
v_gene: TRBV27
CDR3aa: CASIGVTDTQYF
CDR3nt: TGTGCCAGCATAGGAGTAACGGATACGCAGTATTTT

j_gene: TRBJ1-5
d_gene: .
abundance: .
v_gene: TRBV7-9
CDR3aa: CASSPAGSYSNQPQHF
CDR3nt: TGTGCCAGCAGCCCCGCGGGGAGTTATAGCAATCAGCCCCAGCATTTT

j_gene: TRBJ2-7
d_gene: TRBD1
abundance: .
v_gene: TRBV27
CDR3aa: CASRKGQGLREQYF
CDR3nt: TGTGCCAGCAGAAAGGGACAGGGCCTGAGGGAGCAGTACTTC

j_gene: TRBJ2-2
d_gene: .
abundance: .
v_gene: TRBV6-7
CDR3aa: CASSARETWGGELFF
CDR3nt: TGTGCCAGCAGTGCCCGGGAGACATGGGGCGGGGAGCTGTTTTTT

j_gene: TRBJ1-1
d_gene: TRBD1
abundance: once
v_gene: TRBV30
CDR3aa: CAWSPRDRGLNTEAFF
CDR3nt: TGTGCCTGGAGTCCCCGGGACAGGGGATTGAACACTGAAGCTTTCTTT

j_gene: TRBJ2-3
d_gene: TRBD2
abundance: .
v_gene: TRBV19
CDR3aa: CASSPYLLAGGPDTQYF
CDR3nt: TGTGCCAGTAGTCCTTACCTGCTAGCGGGAGGGCCGGATACGCAGTATTTT

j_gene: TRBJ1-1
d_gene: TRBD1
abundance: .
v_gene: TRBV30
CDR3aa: CAWRWDRENTEAFF
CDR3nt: TGTGCCTGGCGATGGGACAGGGAAAACACTGAAGCTTTCTTT

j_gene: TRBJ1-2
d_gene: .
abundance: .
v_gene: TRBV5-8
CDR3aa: CASSLAGGANYGYTF
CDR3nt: TGTGCCAGCAGCTTGGCCGGAGGTGCAAACTATGGCTACACCTTC

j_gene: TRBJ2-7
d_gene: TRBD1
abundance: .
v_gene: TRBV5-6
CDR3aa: CASSLAGQAEYF
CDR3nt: TGTGCCAGCAGCTTGGCCGGACAGGCGGAGTACTTC

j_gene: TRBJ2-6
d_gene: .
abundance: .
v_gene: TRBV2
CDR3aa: CASSEALRAGANVLTF
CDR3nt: TGTGCCAGCAGTGAAGCGCTCAGGGCTGGGGCCAACGTCCTGACTTTC

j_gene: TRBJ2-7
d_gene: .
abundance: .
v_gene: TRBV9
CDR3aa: CASSVVQNYEQYF
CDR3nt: TGTGCCAGCAGCGTAGTACAGAACTACGAGCAGTACTTC

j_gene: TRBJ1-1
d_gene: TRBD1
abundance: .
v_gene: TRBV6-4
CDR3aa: CASSELGTGSNTEAFF
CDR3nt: TGTGCCAGCAGTGAGCTGGGGACAGGATCGAACACTGAAGCTTTCTTT

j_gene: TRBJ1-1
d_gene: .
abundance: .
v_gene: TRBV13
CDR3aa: CASRRRRQPMNTEAFF
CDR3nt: TGTGCCAGCAGACGACGAAGACAACCTATGAACACTGAAGCTTTCTTT

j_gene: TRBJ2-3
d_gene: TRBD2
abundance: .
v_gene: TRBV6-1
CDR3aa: CASRPGLAGADTQYF
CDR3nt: TGTGCCAGCAGGCCGGGACTAGCGGGAGCAGATACGCAGTATTTT

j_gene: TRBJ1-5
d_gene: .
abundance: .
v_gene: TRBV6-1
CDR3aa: CASSESGTLQPQHF
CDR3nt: TGTGCCAGCAGTGAATCCGGGACTCTCCAGCCCCAGCATTTT

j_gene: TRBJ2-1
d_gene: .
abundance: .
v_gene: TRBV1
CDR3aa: CTVRDRAYNEQFF
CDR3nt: TGCACCGTCCGGGACAGAGCCTACAATGAGCAGTTCTTC

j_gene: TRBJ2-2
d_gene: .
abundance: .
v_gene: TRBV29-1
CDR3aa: CSLGTGAGELFF
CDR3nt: TGCAGCTTAGGGACTGGAGCCGGGGAGCTGTTTTTT

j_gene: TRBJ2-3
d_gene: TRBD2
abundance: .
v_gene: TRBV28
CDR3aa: CASSPAGGQDTQYF
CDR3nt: TGTGCCAGCAGCCCAGCGGGAGGGCAAGATACGCAGTATTTT

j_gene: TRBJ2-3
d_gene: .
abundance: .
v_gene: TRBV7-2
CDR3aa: CASSVWTMTQDTQYF
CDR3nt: TGTGCCAGCAGCGTCTGGACAATGACACAAGATACGCAGTATTTT

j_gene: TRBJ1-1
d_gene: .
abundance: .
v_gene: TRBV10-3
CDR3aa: CATLTGTEAFF
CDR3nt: TGTGCCACCCTAACAGGGACTGAAGCTTTCTTT

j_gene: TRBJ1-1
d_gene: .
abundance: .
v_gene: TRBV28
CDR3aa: CASELDEAFF
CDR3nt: TGTGCCAGCGAGTTAGATGAAGCTTTCTTT

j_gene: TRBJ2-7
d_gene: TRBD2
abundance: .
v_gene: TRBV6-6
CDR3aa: CASVSGRGHEQYF
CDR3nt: TGTGCCAGCGTCTCGGGGAGGGGACACGAGCAGTACTTC

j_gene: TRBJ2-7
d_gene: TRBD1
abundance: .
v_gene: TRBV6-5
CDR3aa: CASSYGDRTSQQYF
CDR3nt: TGTGCCAGCAGTTACGGGGACAGGACTTCACAGCAGTACTTC

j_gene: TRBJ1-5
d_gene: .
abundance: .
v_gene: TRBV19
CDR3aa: CASSTQGFSQHF
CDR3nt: TGTGCCAGTAGTACACAGGGTTTCTCCCAGCATTTT

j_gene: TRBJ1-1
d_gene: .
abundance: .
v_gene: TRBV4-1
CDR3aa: CASTNLLGGDTEAFF
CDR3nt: TGCGCCAGCACAAACCTTCTCGGCGGAGACACTGAAGCTTTCTTT

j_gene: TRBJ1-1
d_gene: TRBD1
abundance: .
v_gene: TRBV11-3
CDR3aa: CASSLGRSRGTEAFF
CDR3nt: TGTGCCAGCAGCCTAGGGCGGTCCAGGGGGACTGAAGCTTTCTTT

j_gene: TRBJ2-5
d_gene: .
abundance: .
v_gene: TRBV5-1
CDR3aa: CASSLFLGAEGETQYF
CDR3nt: TGCGCCAGCAGCTTGTTTTTAGGAGCGGAGGGGGAGACCCAGTACTTC

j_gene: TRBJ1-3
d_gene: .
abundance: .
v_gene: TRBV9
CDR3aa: CASSVDPLMRVSSGNTIYF
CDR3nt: TGTGCCAGCAGCGTAGACCCACTGATGCGTGTTAGCTCTGGAAACACCATATATTTT

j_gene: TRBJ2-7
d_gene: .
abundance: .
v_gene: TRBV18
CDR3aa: CASSPSYRGGSYEQYF
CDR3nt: TGTGCCAGCTCACCTTCATACAGGGGGGGCTCCTACGAGCAGTACTTC

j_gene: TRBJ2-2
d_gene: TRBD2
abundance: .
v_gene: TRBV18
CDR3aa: CASSPGTSVRTGELFF
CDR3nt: TGTGCCAGCTCTCCCGGGACTAGCGTTCGGACCGGGGAGCTGTTTTTT

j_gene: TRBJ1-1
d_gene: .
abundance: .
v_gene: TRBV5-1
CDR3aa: CASSLETGPYTEAFF
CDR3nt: TGCGCCAGCAGCTTAGAGACAGGCCCTTACACTGAAGCTTTCTTT

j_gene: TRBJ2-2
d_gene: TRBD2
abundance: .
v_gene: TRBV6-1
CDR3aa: CAGAGLADTGELFF
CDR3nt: TGTGCCGGCGCGGGACTAGCGGACACCGGGGAGCTGTTTTTT

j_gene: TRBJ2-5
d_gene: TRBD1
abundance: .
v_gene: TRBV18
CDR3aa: CASSPLSGTGVETQYF
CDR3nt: TGTGCCAGCTCACCATTGTCGGGGACAGGAGTCGAGACCCAGTACTTC

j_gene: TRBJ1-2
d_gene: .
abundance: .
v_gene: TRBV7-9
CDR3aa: CASSLGVGALYGYTF
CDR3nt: TGTGCCAGCAGCTTAGGAGTAGGAGCCCTATATGGCTACACCTTC

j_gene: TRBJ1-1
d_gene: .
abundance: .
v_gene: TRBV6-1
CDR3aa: CASRRRLNTEAFF
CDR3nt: TGTGCCAGCAGACGGAGACTGAACACTGAAGCTTTCTTT

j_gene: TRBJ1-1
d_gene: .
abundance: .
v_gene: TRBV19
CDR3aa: CASKYSGGTEAFF
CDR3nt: TGTGCCAGTAAGTATTCGGGGGGCACTGAAGCTTTCTTT

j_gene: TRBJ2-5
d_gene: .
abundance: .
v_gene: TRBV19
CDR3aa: CASSQSAGAAETQYF
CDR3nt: TGTGCCAGTAGTCAATCGGCGGGGGCAGCGGAGACCCAGTACTTC

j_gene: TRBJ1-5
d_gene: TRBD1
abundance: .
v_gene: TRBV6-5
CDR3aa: CASRRDRDQPQHF
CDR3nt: TGTGCCAGCAGACGGGACAGAGATCAGCCCCAGCATTTT

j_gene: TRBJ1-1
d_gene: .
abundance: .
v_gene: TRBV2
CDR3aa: CASSGADPGTEAFF
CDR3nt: TGTGCCAGCAGTGGGGCAGATCCCGGCACTGAAGCTTTCTTT

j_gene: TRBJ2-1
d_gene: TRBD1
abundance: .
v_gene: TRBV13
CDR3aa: CASSPGTAQFF
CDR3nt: TGTGCCAGCAGCCCTGGGACAGCCCAGTTCTTC

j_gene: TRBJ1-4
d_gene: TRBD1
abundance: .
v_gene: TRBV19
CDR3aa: CASRTGRRGPEKLFF
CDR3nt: TGTGCCAGTAGAACGGGGCGAAGGGGGCCTGAAAAACTGTTTTTT

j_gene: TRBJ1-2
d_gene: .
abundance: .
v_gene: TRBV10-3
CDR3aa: CAISETQGFYGYTF
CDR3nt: TGTGCCATCAGTGAGACACAGGGATTCTATGGCTACACCTTC